The 18 T cell receptor beta chains below come from one sample, sequenced in a study of CD8 T cells in Susac syndrome. The RNA, about 0.5 to 1 ug, was put through reverse transcription using random hexamers. TCRdb fed the immunoSEQ multiplex PCR reads into MiXCR, producing one record per CDR3 protein. The sample includes around 150,000 distinct CDR3 sequences, approximately 94% seen only once; the top ten take over 0.065%. The sequenced sample consisted of CD4+ T cells from PBMCs. The receptors stem from a human donor with Susac syndrome.

The chain couples TRBV18 to TRBJ2-7; D remains unclear. With 6 bases removed from V and 7 bases from J, the gap between germline ends came to 19 bases. Germline assignment: CDR1 KGHSH and CDR2 LQKENI. The CDR3 covers 14 residues. The CDR3 protein is CASSQTIRAREQYF. The DNA of the CDR3 is TGTGCCAGCTCCCAAACGATAAGGGCGAGGGAGCAGTACTTC.

The CDR3 sequence is CSAPDPGSGYTF. The CDR3 nucleotides are TGCAGTGCTCCCGACCCCGGGAGTGGCTACACCTTC. The rearrangement links TRBV20-1 to TRBJ1-2, with D uncertain. Germline V gene lookup returns CDR1 DFQATT and CDR2 SNEGSKA (reference sequence). V was shortened by 5 bases and J by 7 bases, with 14 bases between the two germline ends. The CDR3 sequence is 12 residues long.

This chain links TRBV5-8 with TRBJ1-5; D not resolved. CDR1 and CDR2 (germline): SGHTS, YDEGEE. CDR3 length: 15 residues. V shed 4 bases and J shed 3 bases, with 14 bases lying between them. CDR3 residues: CASSPVVGFNQPQHF. DNA for the CDR3: TGTGCCAGCAGCCCGGTGGTGGGATTCAATCAGCCCCAGCATTTT.

The V gene is TRBV20-1, the J gene TRBJ1-2; possibly TRBD1 for D (5 bases). Per the germline V gene, CDR1 is DFQATT and CDR2 is SNEGSKA (reference sequence). CDR3 length: 13 amino acids. Trimming took 3 bases from V and 6 from J, leaving 14 bases between them. CDR3 sequence: CSASQGPSNGYTF. As DNA, the CDR3 is TGCAGTGCTAGCCAGGGCCCGTCTAATGGCTACACCTTC.

The V call is TRBV7-3, the J call TRBJ1-1; 8 bases are shared with TRBD1. V dropped 5 bases and J dropped 4; count of bases not matched to a gene: 9. The V gene's germline CDR1 is SGHTA and CDR2 FQGTGA. The CDR3 is made up of 15 amino acids. The CDR3 bases are TGTGCCAGCAGCCCCCCGGGGACAGGCCCCACTGAAGCTTTCTTT. Translated, it gives CASSPPGTGPTEAFF.

This clonotype has just one count. DNA of the CDR3: TGTGCCAGCAGTTCAGGGGGTAGCTCTGGGGCCAACGTCCTGACTTTC. Its protein is CASSSGGSSGANVLTF. The chain has TRBV6-5 and TRBJ2-6; 7 nucleotides align to TRBD1. J gave up 0 bases and V 4 bases, and 3 bases lay outside the gene matches. The CDR3 consists of 16 residues. Germline-derived CDR1 and CDR2 are MNHEY and SVGAGI.

This clonotype occurred once. This rearrangement joins TRBV29-1 to TRBJ2-2, with 10 positions matching TRBD2. Germline V gene sequence: CDR1 SQVTM, CDR2 ANQGSEA. The CDR3 is made up of 13 amino acids. The trim removed 4 bases at V and 6 bases at J, leaving 2 bases unmatched. DNA for the CDR3: TGCAGCGTTGGGACTAGCGGCCCCGGGGAGCTGTTTTTT. Amino acids: CSVGTSGPGELFF.

This CDR3 reads CSVYRGTSGTGELFF. The CDR3 bases are TGCAGCGTTTATCGAGGGACTAGCGGGACCGGGGAGCTGTTTTTT. The chain couples TRBV29-1 to TRBJ2-2, with 12 bases aligning to TRBD2. This CDR3 comprises 15 residues. Germline V gene sequence: CDR1 SQVTM, CDR2 ANQGSEA. The V and J ends lost 5 bases and 5 bases, in that order; junction bases with no gene match: 6.

The chain employs TRBV18 and TRBJ1-3; maybe TRBD1 (5 bases). Germline CDR1 and CDR2: KGHSH and LQKENI. The CDR3 contains 17 residues. Trimming took 6 bases from V and 4 from J, leaving 22 bases between them. The CDR3 is CASSPKFLRDRGNTIYF. CDR3 DNA: TGTGCCAGCTCGCCAAAATTTCTTCGGGACCGCGGAAACACCATATATTTT.

This sequence joins TRBV9 and TRBJ2-5; D not resolved. Germline CDR1 and CDR2: SGDLS and YYNGEE. The CDR3 is 13 residues long. Between the trimmed V and J ends, which lost 4 bases and 3 bases, there was a span of 10 bases. DNA of the CDR3: TGTGCCAGCAGCTCGCGACTGGAAGAGACCCAGTACTTC. The encoded protein is CASSSRLEETQYF.

This clonotype was seen only once. This chain connects TRBV24-1 to TRBJ2-5; no reliable D call. V was clipped by 3 bases and J by 7 bases, with 11 bases between them. CDR3 size: 13 residues. The V gene's germline CDR1 is KGHDR and CDR2 SFDVKD. The CDR3 DNA sequence: TGTGCCACCAGTGATCCCCCCCTCCGGACCCAGTACTTC. Translating gives CATSDPPLRTQYF.

This chain connects TRBV2 to TRBJ1-1; 8 bases are a match to TRBD1. Germline CDR1 and CDR2: SNHLY and FYNNEI. Trimming at V came to 6 bases and at J to 10 bases, leaving 7 bases not matched to a gene. The CDR3 is 12 residues long. The CDR3, as DNA: TGTGCCAGCAGCGAGGACAGGGAGTCAGCTTTCTTT. Its protein product is CASSEDRESAFF.

This clonotype was observed a handful of times. This chain links TRBV19 with TRBJ2-6; the D gene is possibly TRBD2 (5 bases). CDR1 is LNHDA, CDR2 SQIVND, per germline (reference sequence). V dropped 3 bases and J dropped 7 bases, with 10 bases sitting between them. CDR3 length: 14 amino acids. The chain's CDR3 is CASSIGSGANVLTF. The CDR3 DNA sequence: TGTGCCAGTAGTATTGGGTCGGGAGCCAACGTCCTGACTTTC.

This clonotype showed up just a few times. The chain uses TRBV12-3 or TRBV12-4 and TRBJ2-2, with D possibly being TRBD2 (6 bases). V was shortened by 4 bases and J by 3 bases, with 12 bases between the two germline ends. This CDR3 has 15 residues. CDR3 bases: TGTGCCAGCAGTTCGCGGGGCGGCGACACCGGGGAGCTGTTTTTT. This codes for CASSSRGGDTGELFF.

The CDR3 region has the DNA TGTGCCAGCAGTTACGCAGCGGTACTCCAAGAGACCCAGTACTTC. Protein product: CASSYAAVLQETQYF. The rearrangement links TRBV6-2 or TRBV6-3 to TRBJ2-5; D is perhaps TRBD2 (5 bases). This CDR3 is built from 15 residues. Trimming took off 2 bases at V and 1 base at J, with 11 bases between the two ends. Germline loops: CDR1 MNHEY, CDR2 SVGEGT.

The chain recombines TRBV18 with TRBJ1-1; perhaps TRBD1 as D (6 bases). The germline V and J ends were trimmed by 3 bases and 2 bases, with 13 bases remaining between them. The CDR3 is 15 amino acids. The V gene's germline CDR1 is KGHSH and CDR2 LQKENI. The CDR3 sequence: CASSPGAGQNTEAFF. For the CDR3, the DNA is TGTGCCAGCTCACCGGGGGCAGGGCAAAACACTGAAGCTTTCTTT.

The CDR3 bases are TGCGCCAGCAGCTTGGCCTCGGGGGAACTAGCGGAGAATGAGCAGTTCTTC. Its translation is CASSLASGELAENEQFF. V gene TRBV5-1 combines with J gene TRBJ2-1; 8 bases are shared with TRBD2. Germline V gives CDR1 SGHRS, CDR2 YFSETQ. This CDR3 contains 17 residues. Trimming removed 0 bases from V and 7 bases from J; junction bases left unmatched: 12.

Only one count was recorded for this clonotype. The CDR3: CSATSGQVYGYTF. DNA of the CDR3: TGCAGTGCCACCTCCGGACAGGTGTATGGCTACACCTTC. The J gene is TRBJ1-2, the V gene TRBV20-1; 7 bases match TRBD1. The CDR3 contains 13 residues. Per germline, CDR1 DFQATT and CDR2 SNEGSKA (reference sequence). V shed 6 bases, J shed 5 bases, and the junction held 9 bases outside the gene matches.